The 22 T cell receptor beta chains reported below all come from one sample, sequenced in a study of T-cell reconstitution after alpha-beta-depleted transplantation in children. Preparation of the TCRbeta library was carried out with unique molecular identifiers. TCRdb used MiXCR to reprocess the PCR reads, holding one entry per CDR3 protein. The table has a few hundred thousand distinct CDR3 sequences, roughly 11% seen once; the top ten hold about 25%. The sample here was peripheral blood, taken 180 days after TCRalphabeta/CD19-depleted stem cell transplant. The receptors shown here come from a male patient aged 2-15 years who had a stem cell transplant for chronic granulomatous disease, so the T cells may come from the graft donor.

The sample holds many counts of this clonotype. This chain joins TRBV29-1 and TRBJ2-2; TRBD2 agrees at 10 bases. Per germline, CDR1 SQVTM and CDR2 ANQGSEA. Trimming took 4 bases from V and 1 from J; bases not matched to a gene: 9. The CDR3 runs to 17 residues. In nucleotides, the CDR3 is TGCAGCGTTGGTGAGCGGGAGGGAAAATGGAACACCGGGGAGCTGTTTTTT. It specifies CSVGEREGKWNTGELFF.

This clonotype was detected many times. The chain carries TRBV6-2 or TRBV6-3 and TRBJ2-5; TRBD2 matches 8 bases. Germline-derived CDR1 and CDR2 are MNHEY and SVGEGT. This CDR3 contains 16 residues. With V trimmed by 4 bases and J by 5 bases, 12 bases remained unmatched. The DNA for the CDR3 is TGTGCCAGCAGTTCCCTAGCGGGTGTCACATCGGAGACCCAGTACTTC. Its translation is CASSSLAGVTSETQYF.

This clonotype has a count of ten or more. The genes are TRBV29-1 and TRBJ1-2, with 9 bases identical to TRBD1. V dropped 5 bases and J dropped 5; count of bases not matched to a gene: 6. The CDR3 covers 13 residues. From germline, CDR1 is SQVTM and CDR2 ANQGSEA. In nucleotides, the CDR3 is TGCAGCGTTATGGGACAGGGATTATATGGCTACACCTTC. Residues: CSVMGQGLYGYTF.

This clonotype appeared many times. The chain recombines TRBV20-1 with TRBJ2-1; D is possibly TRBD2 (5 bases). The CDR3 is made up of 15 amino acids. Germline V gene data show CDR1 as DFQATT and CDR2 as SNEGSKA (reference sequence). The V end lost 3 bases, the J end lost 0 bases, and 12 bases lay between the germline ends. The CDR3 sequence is CSASGSASSYNEQFF. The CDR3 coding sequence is TGCAGTGCTAGTGGTAGCGCGAGCTCCTACAATGAGCAGTTCTTC.

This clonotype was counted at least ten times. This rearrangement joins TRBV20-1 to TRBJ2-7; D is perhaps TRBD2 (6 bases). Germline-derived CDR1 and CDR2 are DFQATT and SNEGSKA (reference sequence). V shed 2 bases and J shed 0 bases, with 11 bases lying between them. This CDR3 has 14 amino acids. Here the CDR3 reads CSARSRDFSYEQYF. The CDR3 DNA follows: TGCAGTGCTAGAAGCCGGGACTTCTCCTACGAGCAGTACTTC.

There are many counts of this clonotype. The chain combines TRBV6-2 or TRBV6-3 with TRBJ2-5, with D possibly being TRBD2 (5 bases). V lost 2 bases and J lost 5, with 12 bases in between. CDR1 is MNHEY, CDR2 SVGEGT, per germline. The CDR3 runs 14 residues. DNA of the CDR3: TGTGCCAGCAGTTACGGACTCCTGGGGGAGACCCAGTACTTC. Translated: CASSYGLLGETQYF.

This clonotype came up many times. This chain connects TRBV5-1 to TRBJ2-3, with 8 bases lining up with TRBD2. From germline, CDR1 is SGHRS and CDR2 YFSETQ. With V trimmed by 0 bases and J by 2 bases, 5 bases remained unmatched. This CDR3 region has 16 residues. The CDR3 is CASSLARGGLTDTQYF. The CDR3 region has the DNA TGCGCCAGCAGCTTGGCCCGCGGGGGGCTCACAGATACGCAGTATTTT.

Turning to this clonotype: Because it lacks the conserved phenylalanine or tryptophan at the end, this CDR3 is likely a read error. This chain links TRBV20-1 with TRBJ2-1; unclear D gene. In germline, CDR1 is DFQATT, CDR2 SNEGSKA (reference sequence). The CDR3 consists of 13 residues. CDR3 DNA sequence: TGCAGCACCGGTGGTTTTAGGAACAATGAGCAGTTCTTA. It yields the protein CSTGGFRNNEQFL.

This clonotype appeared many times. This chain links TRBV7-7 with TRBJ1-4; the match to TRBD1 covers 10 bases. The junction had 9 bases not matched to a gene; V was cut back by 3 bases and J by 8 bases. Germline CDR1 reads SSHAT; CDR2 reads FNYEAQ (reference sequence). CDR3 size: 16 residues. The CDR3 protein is CASSLGPGTGAEKLFF. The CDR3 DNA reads TGTGCCAGCAGCTTGGGGCCCGGGACAGGGGCCGAAAAACTGTTTTTT.

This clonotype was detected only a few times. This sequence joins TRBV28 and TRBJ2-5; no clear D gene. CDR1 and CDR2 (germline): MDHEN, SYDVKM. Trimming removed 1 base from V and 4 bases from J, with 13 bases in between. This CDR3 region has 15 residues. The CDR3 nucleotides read TGTGCCAGCAGTTTATTCTACCCGAGAGGAGAGACCCAGTACTTC. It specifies CASSLFYPRGETQYF. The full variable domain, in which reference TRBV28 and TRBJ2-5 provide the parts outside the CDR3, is DVKVTQSSRYLVKRTGEKVFLECVQDMDHENMFWYRQDPGLGLRLIYFSYDVKMKEKGDIPEGYSVSREKKERFSLILESASTNQTSMYLCASSLFYPRGETQYFGPGTRLLVL.

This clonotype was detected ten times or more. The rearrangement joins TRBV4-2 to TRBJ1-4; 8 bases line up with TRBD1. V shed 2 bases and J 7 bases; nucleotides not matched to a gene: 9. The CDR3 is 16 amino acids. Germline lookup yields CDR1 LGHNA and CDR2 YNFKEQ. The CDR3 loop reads CASSQRAGQGSEKLFF. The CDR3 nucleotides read TGTGCCAGCAGCCAAAGGGCCGGACAGGGTTCTGAAAAACTGTTTTTT.

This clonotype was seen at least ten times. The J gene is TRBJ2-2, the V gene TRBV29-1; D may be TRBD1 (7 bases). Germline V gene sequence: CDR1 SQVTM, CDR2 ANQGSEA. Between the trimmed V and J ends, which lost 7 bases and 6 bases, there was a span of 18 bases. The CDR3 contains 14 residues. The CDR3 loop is CSAAGQIGSGELFF. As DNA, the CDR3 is TGCAGCGCCGCGGGACAGATCGGTTCCGGGGAGCTGTTTTTT.

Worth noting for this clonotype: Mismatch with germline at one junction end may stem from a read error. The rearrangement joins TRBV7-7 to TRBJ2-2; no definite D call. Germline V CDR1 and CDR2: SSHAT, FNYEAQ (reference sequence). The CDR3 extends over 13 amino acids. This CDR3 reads CASSVEYTGELFF. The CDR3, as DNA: TGTGCTAGCAGCGTGGAGTACACCGGGGAGCTGTTTTTT. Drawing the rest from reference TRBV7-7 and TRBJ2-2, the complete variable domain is GAGVSQSPRYKVTKRGQDVTLRCDPISSHATLYWYQQALGQGPEFLTYFNYEAQPDKSGLPSDRFSAERPEGSISTLTIQRTEQRDSAMYRCASSVEYTGELFFGEGSRLTVL.

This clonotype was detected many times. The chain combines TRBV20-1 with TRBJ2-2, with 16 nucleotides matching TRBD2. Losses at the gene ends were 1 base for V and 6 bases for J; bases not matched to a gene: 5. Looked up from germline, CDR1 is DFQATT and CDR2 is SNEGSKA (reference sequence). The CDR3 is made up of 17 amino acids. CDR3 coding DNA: TGCAGTGCTAGAGCCTACGGGACTAGCGGGAGGGCCGGGGAGCTGTTTTTT. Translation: CSARAYGTSGRAGELFF.

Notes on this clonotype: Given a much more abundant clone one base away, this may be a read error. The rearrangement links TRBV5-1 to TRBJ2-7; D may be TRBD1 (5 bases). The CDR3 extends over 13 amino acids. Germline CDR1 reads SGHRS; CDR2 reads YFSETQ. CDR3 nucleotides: TGCGCCAGCAGCTTGCCGACAGTCTACAAGCAGTACTTC. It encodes CASSLPTVYKQYF.

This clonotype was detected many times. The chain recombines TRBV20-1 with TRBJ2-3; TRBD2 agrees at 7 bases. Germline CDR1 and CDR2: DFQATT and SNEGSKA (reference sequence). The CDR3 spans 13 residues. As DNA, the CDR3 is TGCGAGGCGGGAGCTCCCGGCACAGATACGCAGTATTTT. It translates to CEAGAPGTDTQYF.

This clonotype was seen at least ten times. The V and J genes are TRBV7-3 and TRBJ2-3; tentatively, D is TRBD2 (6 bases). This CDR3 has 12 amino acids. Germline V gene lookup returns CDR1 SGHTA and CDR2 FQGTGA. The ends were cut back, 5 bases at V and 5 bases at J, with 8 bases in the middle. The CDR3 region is CASSDGGDTQYF. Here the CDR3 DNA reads TGTGCCAGCAGCGACGGGGGAGATACGCAGTATTTT. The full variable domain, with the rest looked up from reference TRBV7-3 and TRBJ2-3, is GAGVSQTPSNKVTEKGKYVELRCDPISGHTALYWYRQSLGQGPEFLIYFQGTGAADDSGLPNDRFFAVRPEGSVSTLKIQRTERGDSAVYLCASSDGGDTQYFGPGTRLTVL.

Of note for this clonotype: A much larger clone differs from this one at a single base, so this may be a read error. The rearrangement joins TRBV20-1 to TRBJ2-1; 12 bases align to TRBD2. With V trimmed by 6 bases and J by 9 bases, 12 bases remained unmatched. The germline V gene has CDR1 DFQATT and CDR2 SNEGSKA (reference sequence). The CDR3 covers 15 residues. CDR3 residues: CSALKTSGGLIEQFF. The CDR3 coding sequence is TGCAGTGCCCTTAAAACTAGCGGGGGGCTGATTGAGCAGTTCTTC.

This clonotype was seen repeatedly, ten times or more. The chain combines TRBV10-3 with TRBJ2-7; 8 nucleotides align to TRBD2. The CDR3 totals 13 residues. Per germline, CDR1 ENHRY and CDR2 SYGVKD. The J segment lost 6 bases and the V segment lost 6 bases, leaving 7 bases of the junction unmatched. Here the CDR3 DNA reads TGTGCCATCAGCCCGGGACTAGTAGTCGAGCAGTACTTC. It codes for CAISPGLVVEQYF.

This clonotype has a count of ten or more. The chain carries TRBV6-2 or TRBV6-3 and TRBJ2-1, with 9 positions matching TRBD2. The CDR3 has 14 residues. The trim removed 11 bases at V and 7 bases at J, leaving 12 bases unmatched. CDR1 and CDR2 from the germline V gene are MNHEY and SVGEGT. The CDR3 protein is CAGQASGAYNEQFF. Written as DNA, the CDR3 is TGTGCCGGGCAGGCTAGCGGGGCGTATAATGAGCAGTTCTTC.

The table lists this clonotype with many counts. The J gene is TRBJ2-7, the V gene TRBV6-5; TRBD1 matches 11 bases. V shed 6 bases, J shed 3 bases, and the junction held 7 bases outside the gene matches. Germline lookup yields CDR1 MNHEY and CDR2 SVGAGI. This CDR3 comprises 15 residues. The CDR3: CASRPGQGEIYEQYF. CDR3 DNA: TGTGCCAGCAGACCGGGACAGGGGGAAATCTACGAGCAGTACTTC.

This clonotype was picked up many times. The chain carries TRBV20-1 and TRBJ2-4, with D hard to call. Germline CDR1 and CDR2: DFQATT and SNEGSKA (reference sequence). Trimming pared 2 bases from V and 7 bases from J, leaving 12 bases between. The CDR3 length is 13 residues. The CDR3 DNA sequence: TGCAGTGCTAGATGGTCCCAAAGGAACATTCAGTACTTC. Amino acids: CSARWSQRNIQYF.